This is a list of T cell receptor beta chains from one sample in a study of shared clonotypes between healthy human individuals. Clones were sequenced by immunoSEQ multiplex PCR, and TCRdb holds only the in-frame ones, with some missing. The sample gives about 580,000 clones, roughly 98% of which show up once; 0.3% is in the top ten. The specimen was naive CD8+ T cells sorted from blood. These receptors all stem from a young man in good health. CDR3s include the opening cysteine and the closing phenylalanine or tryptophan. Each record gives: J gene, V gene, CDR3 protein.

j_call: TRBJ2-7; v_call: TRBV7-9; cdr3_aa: CASSSRSKGGPYEQYF
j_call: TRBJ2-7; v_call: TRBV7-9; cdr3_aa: CASSSLYEQYF
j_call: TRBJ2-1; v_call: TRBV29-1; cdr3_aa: CSVEEQGIGEQFF
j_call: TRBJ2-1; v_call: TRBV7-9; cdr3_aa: CASSSSDAGHDEQFF
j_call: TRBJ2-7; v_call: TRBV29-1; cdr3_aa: CSVELADSYEQYF
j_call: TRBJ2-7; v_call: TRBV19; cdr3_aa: CASSMRPGYEQYF
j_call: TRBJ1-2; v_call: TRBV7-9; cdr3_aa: CASSSRIRTGKEDYGYTF
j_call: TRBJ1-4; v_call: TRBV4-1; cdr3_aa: CASSQVRGASRKLFF
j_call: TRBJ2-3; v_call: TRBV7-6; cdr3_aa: CASSLFVSGREVAQYF
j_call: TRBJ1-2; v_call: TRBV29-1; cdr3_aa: CSVERQGIQDGYTF
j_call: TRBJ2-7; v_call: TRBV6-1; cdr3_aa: CASRAFGPDYEQYF
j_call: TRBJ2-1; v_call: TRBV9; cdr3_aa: CASSVSGGSYNEQFF
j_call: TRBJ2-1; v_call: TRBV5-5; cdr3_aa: CASSLDDGQTFWNEQFF
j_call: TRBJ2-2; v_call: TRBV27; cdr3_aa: CASSLKSPVPGELFF
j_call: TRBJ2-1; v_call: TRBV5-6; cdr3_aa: CASSTGPHIRTYNEQFF
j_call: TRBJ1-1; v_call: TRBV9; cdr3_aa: CASSVVSDTEAFF
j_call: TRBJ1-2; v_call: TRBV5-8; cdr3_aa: CASNHRDLNYGYTF
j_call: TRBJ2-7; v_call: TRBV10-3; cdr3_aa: CAISDGGVYEQYF
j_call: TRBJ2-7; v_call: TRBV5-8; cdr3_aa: CASSTGTGGAYEQYF
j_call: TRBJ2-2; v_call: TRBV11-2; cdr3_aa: CASSLVLAGGAGELFF
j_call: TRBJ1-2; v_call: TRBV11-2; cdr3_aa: CASSLVGGLQGYTF
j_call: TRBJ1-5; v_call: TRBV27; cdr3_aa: CASSKGLINQPQHF
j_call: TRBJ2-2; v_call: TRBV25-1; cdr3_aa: CASSEPSGELFF
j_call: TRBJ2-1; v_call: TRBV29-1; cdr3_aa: CSVEWTGYNEQFF
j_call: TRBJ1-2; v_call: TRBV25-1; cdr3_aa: CASARTGANYGYTF
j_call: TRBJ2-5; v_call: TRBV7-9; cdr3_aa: CASVSGTGETQYF
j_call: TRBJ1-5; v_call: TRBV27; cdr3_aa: CASSFERWQPQHF